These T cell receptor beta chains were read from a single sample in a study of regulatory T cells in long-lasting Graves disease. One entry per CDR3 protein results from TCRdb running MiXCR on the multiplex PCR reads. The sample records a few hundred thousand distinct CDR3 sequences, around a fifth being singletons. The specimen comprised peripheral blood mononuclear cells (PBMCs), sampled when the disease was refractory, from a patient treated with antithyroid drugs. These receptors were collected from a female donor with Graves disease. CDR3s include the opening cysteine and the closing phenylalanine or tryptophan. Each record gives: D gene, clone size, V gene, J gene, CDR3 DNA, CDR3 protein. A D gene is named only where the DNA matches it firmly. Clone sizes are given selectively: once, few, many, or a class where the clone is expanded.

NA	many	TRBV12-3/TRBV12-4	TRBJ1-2	TGTGCCAGCAGTTTAGCCCAGGGATCCTATGGCTACACCTTC	CASSLAQGSYGYTF
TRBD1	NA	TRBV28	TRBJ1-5	TGTGCCAGCAGGACAGGGTTTCGGGGGCAGCCCCAGCATTTT	CASRTGFRGQPQHF
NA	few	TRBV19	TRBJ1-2	TGTGCCAGTCGGCGCAACTATGGCTACACCTTC	CASRRNYGYTF
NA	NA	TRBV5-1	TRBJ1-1	TGCGCCAGCAGCGTAACAGGGTTGTCGAACACTGAAGCTTTCTTT	CASSVTGLSNTEAFF
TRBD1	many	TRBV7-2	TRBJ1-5	TGTGCCAGCGTCCGAGGGGGCCCGGATCAGCCCCAGCATTTT	CASVRGGPDQPQHF
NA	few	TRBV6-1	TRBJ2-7	TGTGCCAGCAGTCGACGGACTGGTAAGAAGACCTACGAGCAGTACTTC	CASSRRTGKKTYEQYF
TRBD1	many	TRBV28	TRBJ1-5	TGTGCCAGCAGTCCATCGACAGGGCCTAGCAATCAGCCCCAGCATTTT	CASSPSTGPSNQPQHF
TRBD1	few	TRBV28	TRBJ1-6	TGTGCCAGCAGGACAGGGCTAGCTTCACCCCTCCACTTT	CASRTGLASPLHF
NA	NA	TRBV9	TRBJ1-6	TGTGCCAGCAGCGAGACAGTGGATAATTCACCCCTCCACTTT	CASSETVDNSPLHF
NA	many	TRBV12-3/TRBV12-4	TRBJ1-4	TGTGCCAGCAGCCCCCACTTGGGCGGTGAAAAACTGTTTTTT	CASSPHLGGEKLFF
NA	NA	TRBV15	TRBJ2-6	TGTGCCACCAGCAGGGGGGTTTCTGGGGCCAACGTCCTGACTTTC	CATSRGVSGANVLTF
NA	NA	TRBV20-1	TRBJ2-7	TGCAGTGCTAGGGAGGAATACGAGCAGTACTTC	CSAREEYEQYF
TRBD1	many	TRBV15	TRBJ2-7	TGTGCCACCAGCAGAATACAGGGGAACGAGCAGTACTTC	CATSRIQGNEQYF
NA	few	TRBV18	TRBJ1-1	TGTGCCAGCTCACAATCGGCGCAGCAGGCTGAAGCTTTCTTT	CASSQSAQQAEAFF
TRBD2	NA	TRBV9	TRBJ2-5	TGTGCCAGCAGCGTAGGGAGGACTAGCGGGAGTGCGGAGACCCAGTACTTC	CASSVGRTSGSAETQYF
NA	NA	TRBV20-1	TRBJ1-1	TGCAGTGCTCCCCGAGGGGCGAGCACTGAAGCTTTCTTT	CSAPRGASTEAFF
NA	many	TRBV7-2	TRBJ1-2	TGTGCCAGCAGCCAAGACAGCTATGGCTACACCTTC	CASSQDSYGYTF
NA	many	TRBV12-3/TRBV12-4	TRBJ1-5	TGTGCCAGCAGTTTCTTGGGGGCCAATCAGCCCCAGCATTTT	CASSFLGANQPQHF
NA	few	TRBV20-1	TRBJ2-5	TGCAGTGCTTCCGGAGCAGCGTACCAAGAGACCCAGTACTTC	CSASGAAYQETQYF
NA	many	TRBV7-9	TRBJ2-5	TGTGCCAGCAGCTTAGGAACCCGGACACGTCAAGAGACCCAGTACTTC	CASSLGTRTRQETQYF
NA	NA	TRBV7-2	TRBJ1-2	TGTGCCAGCAGCTTAGGAGGGGGACACCATGGCTACACCTTC	CASSLGGGHHGYTF
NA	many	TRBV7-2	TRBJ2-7	TGTGCCAGCAGCTCATCCCGGGACGTACCCTACGAGCAGTACTTC	CASSSSRDVPYEQYF
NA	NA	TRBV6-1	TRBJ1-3	TGTGCCAGCAGTGTAGCTTCGTCAGGGGCTGGAAACACCATATATTTT	CASSVASSGAGNTIYF
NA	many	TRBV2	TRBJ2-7	TGTGCCAGCAGTGAACCTTCCACGCGACGCGGTTACGAGCAGTACTTC	CASSEPSTRRGYEQYF
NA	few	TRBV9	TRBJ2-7	TGTGCCAGCAGCCCTGGGGCAGGGGTGCGGAACGAGCAGTACTTC	CASSPGAGVRNEQYF